This TCR beta chain comes out of a study of T cells after yellow fever vaccination. The V end was cut by 7 bases, the J end by 4 bases, with 10 bases between. The CDR3 has 12 residues. Germline V gene lookup returns CDR1 WSHSY and CDR2 SAAADI. TCRdb redid the calling of the 5' RACE reads with MiXCR, one entry per CDR3 protein. The table lists 500,000 to 650,000 distinct CDR3 sequences, approximately 13% of them singletons. The chain links TRBV10-2 to TRBJ1-1, with a tentative D call TRBD1 (6 bases). The sample consisted of PBMCs, taken on the day of the yellow fever booster vaccination. This clonotype originated in a man aged 30-40 years who received the YFV17D yellow fever vaccine. The CDR3 loop reads CASTTGSTEAFF. As DNA, the CDR3 is TGCGCCAGCACTACAGGGAGCACTGAAGCTTTCTTT.